What follows are 8 T cell receptor beta chains derived from one specimen sequenced in a study. TCRdb ran MiXCR on the RT-PCR reads and lists one entry per CDR3 protein. The sample records hundreds of thousands of distinct CDR3 sequences, 12% to 15% being singletons. What was sequenced was memory CD4+ T cells from blood. These receptors were obtained from a female donor in good health, serving as a healthy control.

This clonotype was seen at least ten times. V and J are TRBV6-8 and TRBJ2-7, with D possibly matching TRBD2 (5 bases). Trimming stripped 2 bases from V and 6 bases from J, with 14 bases between. The CDR3 is 14 amino acids. Germline loops: CDR1 MNHGY, CDR2 SAAAGT. The CDR3, as DNA: TGTGCCAGCAGTTACAGGTGGCTCCTAGCCGAGCAGTACTTC. It is translated as CASSYRWLLAEQYF.

V and J are TRBV5-1 and TRBJ2-2, with D perhaps TRBD1 (6 bases). Trimming took off 6 bases at V and 1 base at J, with 16 bases between the two ends. CDR1 and CDR2 (germline): SGHRS, YFSETQ. The CDR3 totals 16 residues. CDR3 coding DNA: TGCGCCAGCAAACGCGCAGAGACAGGGAACACCGGGGAGCTGTTTTTT. Its translation is CASKRAETGNTGELFF.

The sample holds many counts of this clonotype. This sequence joins TRBV7-2 and TRBJ2-3; TRBD2 might be the D (5 bases). The length of the CDR3 is 14 residues. Per germline, CDR1 SGHTA and CDR2 FQGNSA. V lost 5 bases and J 5 bases, leaving 14 bases between the germline ends. In DNA, the CDR3 is TGTGCCAGCAGCGCTCGGGAACGGGTAGATACGCAGTATTTT. This gives the protein CASSARERVDTQYF.

This chain joins TRBV29-1 and TRBJ1-4, with TRBD1 matching 9 bases. CDR3 length: 14 residues. Per germline, CDR1 SQVTM and CDR2 ANQGSEA. Trimming cost V 7 bases and J 3 bases; bases outside gene matches: 6. CDR3 residues: CSGGQGAANEKLFF. The CDR3 nucleotides read TGCAGCGGGGGACAGGGCGCAGCTAATGAAAAACTGTTTTTT.

This clonotype was observed at least ten times. The rearrangement uses TRBV4-3 and TRBJ2-1; 11 nucleotides match TRBD2. V lost 4 bases to trimming and J lost 7 bases; unmatched junction nucleotides: 12. Germline V gene lookup returns CDR1 LGHNA and CDR2 YSLEER. The CDR3 has 17 amino acids. CDR3 protein: CASSRDVAGGPWNEQFF. Here the CDR3 DNA reads TGCGCCAGCAGCCGGGATGTAGCGGGGGGGCCTTGGAATGAGCAGTTCTTC.

V gene TRBV6-1 combines with J gene TRBJ2-7; tentative D call: TRBD1 (5 bases). The CDR3 has 12 amino acids. Between the trimmed V and J ends, which lost 11 bases and 4 bases, there was a span of 15 bases. The germline V gene has CDR1 MNHNS and CDR2 SASEGT. CDR3 DNA: TGTGCCGCTAAAGACAGTAGATACGAGCAGTACTTC. Its translation is CAAKDSRYEQYF.

This clonotype was seen only a few times. V gene TRBV20-1 combines with J gene TRBJ2-7; 8 bases match TRBD1. V lost 6 bases, J lost 4 bases, and 14 bases stayed unmatched. The CDR3 length is 15 residues. Germline V gene lookup returns CDR1 DFQATT and CDR2 SNEGSKA (reference sequence). The CDR3 nucleotides read TGCAGTGCCATAGACGCAGGGGGCGCTTGGTACGAGCAGTACTTC. Amino acid sequence: CSAIDAGGAWYEQYF.

This clonotype turned up a few times. V and J are TRBV19 and TRBJ2-7; D unresolved. Looked up from germline, CDR1 is LNHDA and CDR2 is SQIVND (reference sequence). CDR3 size: 13 residues. V dropped 5 bases and J dropped 1 base, with 9 bases sitting between them. DNA for the CDR3: TGTGCCAGTAGTGAGCGACGGTCCTACGAGCAGTACTTC. Translation: CASSERRSYEQYF.